This TCR beta chain was documented in a study of shared clonotypes between healthy human individuals (dated by TCRdb to about 2020). About the investigation overall: The cohort comprised a couple of women and three men aged 18 to 49 years. For each donor, CD4 naive and CD4 memory were each given three plates, CD8 naive was given two plates, and CD8 memory was given one plate. Leukapheresis yielded between about 0.85 and 10 billion PBMCs per donor. Blood TCR repertoires of five healthy adults were deeply sequenced to estimate repertoire size and the extent of clonotype sharing between individuals. To increase sequencing depth and limit assay-specific biases, TCR repertoire library preparation and sequencing were carried out by different laboratories using diverse techniques. Beyond this particular receptor, the publication reports: Because the study included only a small number of donors, the genetic and exposure-history diversity represented was limited. Incomplete sequencing was indicated by rarefaction of sorted-subset datasets, despite the large sequencing depth. Clonotypes shared by all four sorted-subset donors showed higher generation probabilities than non-shared clonotypes. Pairwise subsampling indicated that sequencing depth was expected to affect the degree of clonotype sharing among donors. When several donors were compared, the shared fraction of clonotypes was roughly 4.8% for naive CD4, around 3.5% for naive CD8, 2% to 2.5% for memory CD4, and 0.35% to 0.4% for memory CD8. Naive subsets generally had larger estimated clonotype richness than memory subsets did. Only blood was sampled, and tissue TCR repertoires likely differ from those in blood.

Using the deep immunoSEQ assay, TCR CDR3 regions were amplified from genomic DNA by multiplex PCR. Genomic DNA extracted from each cell subset was distributed evenly over all wells of several immunoSEQ 96-well plates, and each plate served as one replicate. Each replicate PCR for sorted subsets received about 220 ng genomic DNA, equal to tens of thousands of T cell genomes. The purified libraries were quantified using a Qubit 3.0 fluorometer, sized with a Bioanalyzer 2100, and then quantified again using the KAPA Library Quantification kit. Every immunoSEQ 96-well plate was sequenced on a dedicated single-read 150-cycle Illumina NextSeq 550 flow cell. The original pipeline was this. The immunoSEQ output contained only junctional sequences without quality scores, so filtering could not match that applied to full-length reads. Sequences were annotated with PyIR, a Python wrapper for IgBLAST v1.9, and V/J genes and CDR3 were assigned using IMGT germline references. Reads were removed for weak V/J assignments (E-value above 1e-6), missing CDR3, stop codons, out-of-frame junctions, or ambiguous translated residues. V3J clonotypes were defined as sequences sharing an identical inferred V gene, J gene, and CDR3 amino acid sequence. The percentage overlap between two repertoires was calculated by dividing the number of shared unique clonotypes by the size of the smaller repertoire. Repertoire richness was assessed with RTK rarefaction, the Chao1 estimator, and Recon v2.1 estimates of unobserved clonotypes. Generation probabilities were computed with OLGA for all TCRbeta clonotypes obtained by the gDNA method from several donors. The table was pulled from immuneACCESS by TCRdb, which kept in-frame rearrangements only. Such tables lose some clones; where checked, under half of the loss comes from unresolved V genes, and the rest has no known cause. That table is the source of V, J and clone size, and D and trimming were worked out from the DNA. The sample yields roughly 2,000,000 clones; less than 95% were counted once. The ten top clones hold roughly 1.2% of the sample.

Counted from cysteine to phenylalanine, this CDR3 has 15 amino acids. Only the CDR3 DNA is retained, 45 bases long and in frame from the first base. The junction shows trimming of 5 bases on V and 5 bases on J, and the gene matches do not reach 6 bases of it. From a lookup of the germline V gene, CDR1 and CDR2 are SGHAT and FQNNGV. CD8 naive samples were obtained by positive selection for CCR7 among CD45RO-negative cells, yielding a CD45RA+CCR7+ population from which TemRA cells were excluded. Donors were healthy HIV-negative adults with no recently reported acute infections or vaccinations. Every donor was a Caucasian adult residing in Nashville, Tennessee, USA. Blood was collected by leukapheresis, and PBMCs were isolated by Ficoll-Histopaque density gradient centrifugation and then cryopreserved in liquid nitrogen vapor phase. Analytical flow cytometry was used to check the purity and quantity of every magnetically sorted T cell population. Genomic DNA was isolated from each sorted fraction and quantified by UV absorbance on a Nanodrop 2000c.

As regards this clone: There is no known antigen for this receptor. Nothing much larger sits one base from this clone, and base qualities are not available.

The material sequenced was naive CD8+ T cells sorted from blood. This specimen's cell subset or site label, per the study, means: CD45RA+CCR7+. This receptor was obtained from a young man in good health. The chain is assembled from TRBV11-2 and TRBJ1-4; TRBD1 aligns with 9 central bases. In nucleotide form, the sequence is TGTGCCAGCAGCCCCAACAGGGGGCTGAATGAAAAACTGTTTTTT. It codes for CASSPNRGLNEKLFF.